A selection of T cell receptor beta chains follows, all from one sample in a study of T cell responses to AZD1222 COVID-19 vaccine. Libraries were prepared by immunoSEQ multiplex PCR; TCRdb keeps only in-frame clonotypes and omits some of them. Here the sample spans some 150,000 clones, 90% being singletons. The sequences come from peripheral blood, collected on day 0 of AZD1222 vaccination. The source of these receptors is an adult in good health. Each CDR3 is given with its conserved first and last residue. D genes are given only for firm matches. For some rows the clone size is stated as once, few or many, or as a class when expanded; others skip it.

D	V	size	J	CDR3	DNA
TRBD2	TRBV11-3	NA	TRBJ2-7	CASSLESSGTYEQYF	TGTGCCAGCAGCTTAGAGTCTAGCGGGACCTACGAGCAGTACTTC
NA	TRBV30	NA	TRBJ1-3	CAWTGVRSGNTIYF	TGTGCCTGGACAGGGGTTCGCTCTGGAAACACCATATATTTT
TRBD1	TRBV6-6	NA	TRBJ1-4	CASIYSGGGNEKLFF	TGTGCCAGCATTTATTCAGGGGGTGGGAATGAAAAACTGTTTTTT
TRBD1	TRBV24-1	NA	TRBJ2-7	CATSERGLEQYF	TGTGCCACTTCCGAGAGGGGGCTTGAGCAGTACTTC
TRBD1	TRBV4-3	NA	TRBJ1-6	CASSQDPQGAKSPLHF	TGCGCCAGCAGCCAAGACCCGCAGGGGGCGAAATCGCCCCTCCACTTT
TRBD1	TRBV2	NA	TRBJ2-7	CATGQAGEQYF	TGTGCCACCGGACAGGCCGGCGAGCAGTACTTC
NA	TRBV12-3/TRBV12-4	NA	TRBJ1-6	CASSPDGDSPLHF	TGTGCCAGCAGCCCCGACGGGGATTCACCCCTCCACTTT
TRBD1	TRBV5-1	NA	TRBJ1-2	CASSSYGTANYGYTF	TGCGCCAGCAGCTCTTACGGGACAGCCAACTATGGCTACACCTTC
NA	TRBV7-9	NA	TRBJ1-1	CASSAPGAGMNTEAFF	TGTGCCAGCAGCGCTCCGGGGGCTGGGATGAACACTGAAGCTTTCTTT
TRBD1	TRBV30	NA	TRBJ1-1	CAVGPGGEHTEAFF	TGTGCAGTAGGGCCAGGGGGCGAGCACACTGAAGCTTTCTTT
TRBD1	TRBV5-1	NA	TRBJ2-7	CASTPGTGSEQYF	TGCGCCAGCACCCCAGGGACAGGGAGCGAGCAGTACTTC
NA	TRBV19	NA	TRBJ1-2	CASSMAGRVGGYTF	TGTGCCAGTAGTATGGCAGGGCGCGTCGGCGGCTACACCTTC
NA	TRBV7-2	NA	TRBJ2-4	CASSPDRKNIQYF	TGTGCCAGCAGCCCAGACAGGAAAAACATTCAGTACTTC
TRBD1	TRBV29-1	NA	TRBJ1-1	CSATRDRGDTEAFF	TGCAGCGCCACAAGGGACAGGGGAGACACTGAAGCTTTCTTT
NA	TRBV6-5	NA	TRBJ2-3	CASSPKTDTQYF	TGTGCCAGCAGTCCCAAAACAGATACGCAGTATTTT
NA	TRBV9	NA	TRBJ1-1	CASSVPSGPMNTEAFF	TGTGCCAGCAGCGTACCCTCCGGACCTATGAACACTGAAGCTTTCTTT
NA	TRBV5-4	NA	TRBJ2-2	CASFPTGGLNTGELFF	TGTGCCAGCTTTCCCACTGGGGGGCTCAACACCGGGGAGCTGTTTTTT
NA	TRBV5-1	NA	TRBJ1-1	CASSGGRGDTEAFF	TGCGCCAGCAGCGGAGGCAGGGGAGACACTGAAGCTTTCTTT
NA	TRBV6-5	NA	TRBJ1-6	CASSYDKPRNSPLHF	TGTGCCAGCAGTTATGACAAGCCCCGTAATTCACCCCTCCACTTT
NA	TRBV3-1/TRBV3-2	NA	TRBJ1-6	CASSPELGRGNSPLHF	TGTGCCAGCAGCCCCGAACTCGGACGGGGTAATTCACCCCTCCACTTT
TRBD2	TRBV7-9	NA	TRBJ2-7	CASTLGGTSEEQYF	TGTGCCAGCACTCTCGGGGGGACTTCGGAGGAGCAGTACTTC
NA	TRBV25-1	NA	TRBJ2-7	CASRLGSYEQYF	TGTGCCAGCAGACTCGGCAGCTACGAGCAGTACTTC
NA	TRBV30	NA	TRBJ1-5	CAWSVLGLRQGRNQPQHF	TGTGCCTGGAGTGTACTGGGTCTTCGGCAGGGAAGGAATCAGCCCCAGCATTTT
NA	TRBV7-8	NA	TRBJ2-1	CASSFFSQPDTGPGRNEQFF	TGTGCCAGCAGCTTTTTTTCGCAACCTGACACAGGGCCAGGGAGGAATGAGCAGTTCTTC
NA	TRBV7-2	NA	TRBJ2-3	CASSPRLATDTQYF	TGTGCCAGCAGCCCCCGGCTGGCAACAGATACGCAGTATTTT
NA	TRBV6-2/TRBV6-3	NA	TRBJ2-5	CASSYGGALTKETQYF	TGTGCCAGCAGTTACGGGGGGGCGCTCACCAAAGAGACCCAGTACTTC
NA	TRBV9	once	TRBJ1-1	CASSAPGPEAFF	TGTGCCAGCAGCGCCCCAGGGCCTGAAGCTTTCTTT
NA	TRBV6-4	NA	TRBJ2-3	CASSQRAGTDTQYF	TGTGCCAGCAGTCAGAGGGCTGGCACAGATACGCAGTATTTT
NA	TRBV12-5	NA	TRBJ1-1	CASGRGGSLGNTEAFF	TGTGCTAGTGGCCGGGGGGGGTCCCTGGGGAACACTGAAGCTTTCTTT
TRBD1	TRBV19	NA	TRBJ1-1	CASSRRTGANTEAFF	TGTGCCAGTAGTAGGCGGACAGGGGCGAACACTGAAGCTTTCTTT
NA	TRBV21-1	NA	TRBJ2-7	CASSKQGTLPRVGEQYF	TGTGCCAGCAGCAAACAGGGGACTCTACCAAGGGTTGGGGAGCAGTACTTC
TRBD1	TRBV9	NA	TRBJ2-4	CASSVSGTGTTKNIQYF	TGTGCCAGCAGCGTGTCAGGGACAGGGACAACCAAAAACATTCAGTACTTC
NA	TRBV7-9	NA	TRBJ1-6	CASSTSAQSYSPLHF	TGTGCCAGCAGCACCTCGGCACAATCTTACTCACCCCTCCACTTT
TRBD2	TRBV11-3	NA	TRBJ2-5	CASSLGQSGGRSQETQYF	TGTGCCAGCAGCTTAGGTCAATCGGGAGGGAGGTCCCAAGAGACCCAGTACTTC
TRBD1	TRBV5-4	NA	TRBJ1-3	CAAQFRGPGNTIYF	TGTGCCGCACAGTTCAGGGGGCCTGGAAACACCATATATTTT
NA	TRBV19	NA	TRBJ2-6	CASSMRAGANVLTF	TGTGCCAGTAGTATGAGAGCTGGGGCCAACGTCCTGACTTTC